This note documents a single TCR beta chain sequence. Its antigen is as yet unknown. This entry comes from a study of human T cells and chemical hapten exposure. Study-wide results and limits: The formation of large CDR3 similarity clusters by expanded TCRs significantly exceeded that of controls.

Time point here: patch test 2, 6 weeks after DPC sensitization. Noted treatment: therapeutic diphenylcyclopropenone sensitization with weekly scalp DPC. Deletions cut 7 bases from V and 3 bases from J, with 6 bases between. The CDR3 is made up of 10 amino acids. Germline lookup yields CDR1 SQVTM and CDR2 ANQGSEA. TCRdb reprocessed the RACE reads with MiXCR, giving one entry per CDR3 protein. Among under 85,000 distinct CDR3 sequences listed, 10% were seen once. The chain is built from TRBV29-1 and TRBJ1-1, with D unresolved. The receptor was derived from a woman in her fifties or sixties with alopecia areata. Some clones in this sample may be carry-over from other donors' samples. Here the sequenced sample was whole blood, taken in connection with sensitization to the hapten diphenylcyclopropenone (DPC). The CDR3 here is CSGSDTEAFF. CDR3 bases: TGCAGCGGATCGGACACTGAAGCTTTCTTT.